This TCR beta chain was identified in a study of technical replicates of blood from four donors. Measured with immunoSEQ multiplex PCR; TCRdb has only the in-frame clones, and not every one. The profile covers roughly 15,000 clones, with 60% to 80% appearing a single time and 10% to 15% taken by the ten largest. Germline V gives CDR1 SGHAT, CDR2 FQNNGV. Trimming left V 0 bases short and J 10 bases short, with 7 bases between. The CDR3 totals 12 residues. J is TRBJ2-1 and V is TRBV11-2; the D gene is possibly TRBD2 (6 bases). This TCR derives from a human donor in good health. The specimen was PBMCs. The DNA for the CDR3 is TGTGCCAGCAGCTTAGATCGGGGGGAGCAGTTCTTC. It specifies CASSLDRGEQFF.